Below, 26 T cell receptor beta chains from the same sample are listed, as sequenced in a study of vaccination and CD4 T cells after COVID-19. The antigens of these receptors remain unknown. Oncomine TCR Beta short-read sequencing was applied to DNA from cultured CD4+ T cells. TCRdb redid the calling of the PCR reads with MiXCR, one entry per CDR3 protein. Seen here are 6,500 to 8,500 distinct CDR3 sequences, approximately 41% observed once, and the top ten hold over 15%. The treatment here: roughly ten-day PBMC culture with coronavirus spike peptide pools or control peptides (ViraFEST assay). The unexposed donor gave CD4+ T cells before the COVID-19 pandemic (2011-2018). What was sequenced was CD4+ T cells from blood, cultured in vitro. These receptors all come from a human donor in good health.

The J gene is TRBJ2-5, the V gene TRBV2, with 12 bases matching TRBD2. V shed 6 bases, J shed 5 bases, and the junction held 7 bases outside the gene matches. The CDR3 totals 15 residues. Germline V gene data show CDR1 as SNHLY and CDR2 as FYNNEI. CDR3 in DNA: TGTGCCAGCAGATCGGGGACTAGCGGGTCTGAGACCCAGTACTTC. Protein product: CASRSGTSGSETQYF.

In this sample, this clonotype turned up a few times. The J gene is TRBJ2-2, the V gene TRBV6-1; 8 bases line up with TRBD1. CDR3 length: 14 residues. V shed 5 bases, J shed 1 base, and the junction held 0 bases outside the gene matches. CDR1 MNHNS and CDR2 SASEGT come from the germline V gene. The CDR3 protein is CASSTGGNTGELFF. Written as DNA, the CDR3 is TGTGCCAGCAGTACAGGGGGGAACACCGGGGAGCTGTTTTTT.

The genes are TRBV12-3 or TRBV12-4 and TRBJ1-2; a possible D gene is TRBD1 (5 bases). The CDR3 extends over 15 amino acids. Trimming shortened V by 7 bases and J by 4 bases, and 19 bases separated the two germline ends. CDR3 sequence reads: CASTAGSGSAYGYTF. The CDR3 DNA sequence: TGTGCCAGCACCGCCGGGTCAGGGTCTGCCTATGGCTACACCTTC.

The chain carries TRBV20-1 and TRBJ2-7; D unclear. Trimming removed 3 bases at V and 3 bases at J, with 15 bases between. Germline CDR1 DFQATT, CDR2 SNEGSKA (reference sequence). CDR3 length: 14 amino acids. The CDR3 sequence: CSARRVRTDYEQYF. CDR3 DNA: TGCAGTGCTAGGAGAGTCAGGACCGACTACGAGCAGTACTTC.

This chain connects TRBV28 to TRBJ1-2; D is possibly TRBD1 (5 bases). Germline values: CDR1 MDHEN, CDR2 SYDVKM. V shed 5 bases and J shed 7 bases, with 14 bases lying between them. CDR3 length: 13 amino acids. This CDR3 reads CASSLLGTRGYTF. Here the CDR3 DNA reads TGTGCCAGCAGTCTCCTCGGGACTCGTGGCTACACCTTC.

The CDR3 region has the DNA TGTGCCAGCAGCCGACAGGGCCACAATTCACCCCTCCACTTT. Translation: CASSRQGHNSPLHF. The chain is built from TRBV6-1 and TRBJ1-6; TRBD1 aligns across 7 bases. Germline trimming cut 6 bases from V and 7 bases from J; bases unmatched to any gene: 6. This CDR3 contains 14 residues. Germline V gives CDR1 MNHNS, CDR2 SASEGT.

This clonotype was seen only a few times. The V and J genes are TRBV20-1 and TRBJ1-4; a weak D match, TRBD1 (5 bases). Looked up from germline, CDR1 is DFQATT and CDR2 is SNEGSKA (reference sequence). V lost 4 bases, J lost 5 bases, and 8 bases lay in between. The CDR3 has 12 amino acids. CDR3 nucleotide sequence: TGCAGTGCTATGTACAGGAATGAAAAACTGTTTTTT. As protein: CSAMYRNEKLFF.

The V and J genes are TRBV2 and TRBJ1-2; TRBD1 might be the D (5 bases). Germline-derived CDR1 and CDR2 are SNHLY and FYNNEI. The CDR3 contains 16 residues. V gave up 6 bases and J gave up 5 bases, with 22 bases separating them. This CDR3 is CASSPGGFSREYGYTF. CDR3 nucleotide sequence: TGTGCCAGCAGCCCCGGGGGGTTCTCTCGGGAATATGGCTACACCTTC.

This clonotype showed up just a few times. The chain is built from TRBV30 and TRBJ1-5; D is unclear. Per germline, CDR1 GTSNPN and CDR2 SVGIG (reference sequence). The CDR3 totals 14 residues. V was clipped by 0 bases and J by 0 bases, with 6 bases between them. The CDR3 loop reads CAWSVHNSNQPQHF. In DNA form, the CDR3 reads TGTGCCTGGAGTGTACATAATAGCAATCAGCCCCAGCATTTT.

This clonotype was seen only a few times. The chain has TRBV6-1 and TRBJ2-7; D gene uncertain. Germline CDR1 is MNHNS and CDR2 is SASEGT. Trimming removed 7 bases from V and 1 base from J, with 8 bases in between. The CDR3 extends over 12 amino acids. The CDR3 coding sequence is TGTGCCAGCAATGTTGTATCCTACGAGCAGTACTTC. Translating it yields CASNVVSYEQYF.

The V call is TRBV5-1, the J call TRBJ2-1; D tentatively reads TRBD1 or TRBD2 (5 bases each). Looked up from germline, CDR1 is SGHRS and CDR2 is YFSETQ. V lost 5 bases and J 5 bases, leaving 23 bases between the germline ends. This CDR3 comprises 17 residues. The CDR3 bases are TGCGCCAGCAGATCAGGGTTGAGTACTAGGGGAAACAATGAGCAGTTCTTC. This codes for CASRSGLSTRGNNEQFF.

The chain carries TRBV6-1 and TRBJ2-1; TRBD2 aligns across 8 bases. Germline-derived CDR1 and CDR2 are MNHNS and SASEGT. This CDR3 has 16 residues. V trimming: 5 bases; J trimming: 6 bases; junction bases outside the gene matches: 12. CDR3 amino acids: CASSPLRTSLFNEQFF. The DNA of the CDR3 is TGTGCCAGCAGTCCTCTACGGACTAGCCTCTTCAATGAGCAGTTCTTC.

This sequence joins TRBV29-1 and TRBJ2-5; weak D call: TRBD1 (6 bases). The CDR3 has 13 amino acids. With 6 bases removed from V and 5 bases from J, the gap between germline ends came to 16 bases. CDR1 SQVTM and CDR2 ANQGSEA come from the germline V gene. The CDR3 sequence is CSVLQGSRETQYF. The CDR3 region has the DNA TGCAGCGTCCTACAGGGTTCGAGGGAGACCCAGTACTTC.

The V gene is TRBV9, the J gene TRBJ2-5; TRBD2 matches 9 bases. V was pared by 0 bases and J by 2 bases, with 11 bases of the junction left unmatched. The CDR3 loop spans 18 amino acids. The V gene's germline CDR1 is SGDLS and CDR2 YYNGEE. The CDR3: CASSVALGTSTQQETQYF. In DNA, the CDR3 is TGTGCCAGCAGCGTAGCTTTAGGGACTAGCACACAACAAGAGACCCAGTACTTC.

The table lists this clonotype with a count of one. The chain is built from TRBV7-7 and TRBJ2-2; D call uncertain. The CDR3 consists of 14 residues. The germline V gene has CDR1 SSHAT and CDR2 FNYEAQ (reference sequence). The V end lost 4 bases, the J end lost 5 bases, and 11 bases lay between the germline ends. DNA for the CDR3: TGTGCCAGCAGCTCTCTTGAAGGAACCGGGGAGCTGTTTTTT. It translates to CASSSLEGTGELFF.

This clonotype has more than one count but fewer than ten. The chain links TRBV11-2 to TRBJ2-7; a possible D gene is TRBD2 (6 bases). V was trimmed by 3 bases and J by 1 base, leaving 10 bases between them. CDR1 and CDR2 (germline): SGHAT, FQNNGV. CDR3 length equals 14 residues. CDR3 amino acids: CASSLEGGSYEQYF. The CDR3 coding sequence is TGTGCCAGCAGCTTGGAGGGCGGTTCCTACGAGCAGTACTTC.

This clonotype was detected only a few times. This chain links TRBV19 with TRBJ1-2, with 9 bases lining up with TRBD1. V gave up 8 bases and J gave up 4 bases; unmatched junction bases: 11. The CDR3 covers 15 residues. Per the germline V gene, CDR1 is LNHDA and CDR2 is SQIVND (reference sequence). The CDR3 sequence is CASCLQGALSYGYTF. The DNA of the CDR3 is TGTGCCAGTTGCCTACAGGGGGCATTGAGCTATGGCTACACCTTC.

The chain has TRBV18 and TRBJ2-7; TRBD1 matches at 7 bases. Germline V gives CDR1 KGHSH, CDR2 LQKENI. This CDR3 comprises 15 residues. Trimming took 6 bases from V and 3 from J; bases not matched to a gene: 11. CDR3 DNA sequence: TGTGCCAGCTCTCTCAACAAAGGACAGGTCTACGAGCAGTACTTC. Translation gives CASSLNKGQVYEQYF.

This clonotype showed up just a few times. The CDR3 DNA follows: TGCGCCAGCAGCCCGACACGCACAGATACGCAGTATTTT. Protein product: CASSPTRTDTQYF. The chain couples TRBV5-1 to TRBJ2-3, with D unclear. Germline V gives CDR1 SGHRS, CDR2 YFSETQ. The CDR3 loop spans 13 amino acids. The V gene lost 4 bases and the J gene lost 1 base, with 7 bases spanning the gap.

The rearrangement links TRBV6-1 to TRBJ2-2; TRBD1 matches at 7 bases. V shed 4 bases and J 4 bases; nucleotides not matched to a gene: 6. The CDR3 sequence is 15 residues long. Germline V CDR1 and CDR2: MNHNS, SASEGT. CDR3 nucleotide sequence: TGTGCCAGCAGTGCAGGACAGGAGGCCACCGGGGAGCTGTTTTTT. Protein product: CASSAGQEATGELFF.

This clonotype was seen more than once but under ten times. The chain carries TRBV10-3 and TRBJ2-1, with 10 nucleotides matching TRBD2. Germline CDR1 reads ENHRY; CDR2 reads SYGVKD. Trimming removed 2 bases from V and 13 bases from J; junction bases left unmatched: 2. CDR3 length equals 12 residues. CDR3 sequence (DNA): TGTGCCATCAGTGAGGAGCGGGGGGGTCAGTTCTTC. Amino acid sequence: CAISEERGGQFF.

This clonotype was seen only a few times. The chain joins TRBV7-9 to TRBJ1-2; 10 bases match TRBD1. Germline V gives CDR1 SEHNR, CDR2 FQNEAQ (reference sequence). The V gene end was trimmed by 4 bases and the J gene end by 4 bases; junction bases not matched to a gene: 6. This CDR3 contains 15 residues. CDR3 in DNA: TGTGCCAGCAGCTCCGCCGGGACAGGGGCCTATGGCTACACCTTC. Translating it yields CASSSAGTGAYGYTF. The complete variable domain, with remaining parts taken from reference TRBV7-9 and TRBJ1-2, reads DTGVSQNPRHKITKRGQNVTFRCDPISEHNRLYWYRQTLGQGPEFLTYFQNEAQLEKSRLLSDRFSAERPKGSFSTLEIQRTEQGDSAMYLCASSSAGTGAYGYTFGSGTRLTVV.

V usage is TRBV10-1 and J usage is TRBJ2-1; tentatively, D is TRBD1 or TRBD2 (5 bases each). Germline V lookup: CDR1 WNHNN, CDR2 SYGVQD (reference sequence). The ends were cut back, 1 base at V and 0 bases at J, with 7 bases in the middle. The CDR3 has 15 amino acids. The CDR3 sequence: CASSEYGGSYNEQFF. The DNA for the CDR3 is TGCGCCAGCAGTGAGTATGGGGGCTCCTACAATGAGCAGTTCTTC.

V gene TRBV5-1 combines with J gene TRBJ2-6, with D unclear. The ends were cut back, 5 bases at V and 1 base at J, with 10 bases in the middle. This CDR3 has 15 residues. Germline V gene sequence: CDR1 SGHRS, CDR2 YFSETQ. The CDR3 reads CASRPDPSGANVLTF. DNA of the CDR3: TGCGCCAGCAGACCCGATCCGTCTGGGGCCAACGTCCTGACTTTC.

The rearrangement uses TRBV20-1 and TRBJ2-1, with D perhaps TRBD1 or TRBD2 (5 bases each). Germline V gene sequence: CDR1 DFQATT, CDR2 SNEGSKA (reference sequence). This CDR3 has 16 amino acids. Trimming cost V 1 base and J 10 bases, with 23 bases left between them. Here the CDR3 reads CSARGDGTDGSGEQFF. Written as DNA, the CDR3 is TGCAGTGCTAGAGGGGACGGAACGGACGGGTCAGGGGAGCAGTTCTTC.

This sequence joins TRBV10-3 and TRBJ1-5; D remains ambiguous. Germline CDR1 ENHRY, CDR2 SYGVKD. V lost 3 bases and J 4 bases, leaving 7 bases between the germline ends. This CDR3 region has 13 residues. The CDR3 here is CAISDQENQPQHF. For the CDR3, the DNA is TGTGCCATCAGTGACCAAGAAAATCAGCCCCAGCATTTT.